A selection of T cell receptor beta chains follows, all from one sample in a study of PD-L1 blockade in urothelial cancer. TCRdb keeps only in-frame clones here, not all; method: immunoSEQ multiplex PCR. The data contain about 86,000 clones, approximately 81% of them singletons. This sample comprised PBMCs, obtained around atezolizumab (anti-PD-L1) treatment. These receptors were obtained from a man in his 60s with urothelial cancer. Both conserved end residues are part of each CDR3. D genes are given only for firm matches. A row's size may be missing; if present it is once, few, many or a size class.

d_call	clone_size	v_call	j_call	cdr3_nt	cdr3_aa
-	-	TRBV12-5	TRBJ1-4	TGTGCTAGTGGTTTGGCCAGACAGAGTTCTACTGCAACTAATGAAAAACTGTTTTTT	CASGLARQSSTATNEKLFF
-	-	TRBV4-1	TRBJ2-1	TGCGCCAGCAGCCAAGCGACTGGGGCTGAGCAGTTCTTC	CASSQATGAEQFF
-	-	TRBV11-2	TRBJ2-1	TGTGCCAGCAGCTTAGAGCGGGGCAGCTCCTACAATGAGCAGTTCTTC	CASSLERGSSYNEQFF
-	-	TRBV5-4	TRBJ1-1	TGTGCCAGCAGCGGCGAGGGCAGCCTGAACACTGAAGCTTTCTTT	CASSGEGSLNTEAFF
-	-	TRBV19	TRBJ1-1	TGTGCCAGTAGTCCTCGGGCCGGGGGAAACACTGAAGCTTTCTTT	CASSPRAGGNTEAFF
TRBD1	-	TRBV5-1	TRBJ1-1	TGCGCCAGCAGCGATGTGAGGGGGCAAGGCACTGAAGCTTTCTTT	CASSDVRGQGTEAFF
TRBD2	-	TRBV9	TRBJ2-5	TGTGCCAGCAGCGTAGTGGGGCTAGCGGGATCAGAGACCCAGTACTTC	CASSVVGLAGSETQYF
-	-	TRBV13	TRBJ2-1	TGTGCCAGCAGCTCTGGACTGAGGCGCAATGAGCAGTTCTTC	CASSSGLRRNEQFF
-	-	TRBV5-6	TRBJ1-2	TGTGCCAGCAGCTTTCTCAATGGGGGGGCCAGGTATGGCTACACCTTC	CASSFLNGGARYGYTF
-	-	TRBV2	TRBJ1-5	TGTGCCAGCAGAACACAGGATTGGGATCAGCCCCAGCATTTT	CASRTQDWDQPQHF
TRBD2	few	TRBV27	TRBJ2-3	TGTGCCAGCAGAAGGCGGGAGGGCACAGATACGCAGTATTTT	CASRRREGTDTQYF
TRBD1	-	TRBV11-3	TRBJ1-1	TGTGCCAGCAGCTTAGTTACTACAGGGGGCACTGAAGCTTTCTTT	CASSLVTTGGTEAFF
TRBD1	-	TRBV27	TRBJ2-1	TGTGCCAGCAGCTCGTTAGGGACAGGGAAAGATGAGCAGTTCTTC	CASSSLGTGKDEQFF
TRBD1	-	TRBV9	TRBJ2-5	TGTGCCAGCAGCAGGGGGCTGTACCAAGAGACCCAGTACTTC	CASSRGLYQETQYF
TRBD2	-	TRBV10-3	TRBJ2-1	TGTGCCATCGCGGGGAAGAGCGGGACCTACAATGAGCAGTTCTTC	CAIAGKSGTYNEQFF
-	-	TRBV7-2	TRBJ2-4	TGTGCCAGCAGCTTAGACAGGAGGGACATTCAGTACTTC	CASSLDRRDIQYF
TRBD1	-	TRBV9	TRBJ2-1	TGTGCCAGCAGCGCCCCCCCGAACAGGGGTGAGCAGTTCTTC	CASSAPPNRGEQFF
-	few	TRBV6-6	TRBJ2-3	TGTGCCAGCAGTTACTCCCCTAGCACAGATACGCAGTATTTT	CASSYSPSTDTQYF
-	few	TRBV25-1	TRBJ2-7	TGTGCCAGCAGTGCCCGAGCTAGAAGCTCCTACGAGCAGTACTTC	CASSARARSSYEQYF
TRBD2	-	TRBV5-1	TRBJ2-5	TGCGCCAGCAGCTTGGTGTCTAGCGGGGCCTTGGAGGACCAGTACTTC	CASSLVSSGALEDQYF
TRBD2	-	TRBV6-6	TRBJ2-7	TGTGCCAGCAGTTCGAGCGGGGGGGAGTACGAGCAGTACTTC	CASSSSGGEYEQYF
TRBD1	-	TRBV6-6	TRBJ1-2	TGTGCCAGCAGTTATCCCGGGACAGGGGACTTCGGTGGCTACACCTTC	CASSYPGTGDFGGYTF
TRBD1	few	TRBV6-6	TRBJ1-5	TGTGCCAGCAGTCGGACAGGCGACAATCAGCCCCAGCATTTT	CASSRTGDNQPQHF
TRBD1	once	TRBV5-3	TRBJ1-5	TGTGCCAGAAGCTTAAAGGGGGCCGGCCTAGGCCAGCCCCAGCATTTT	CARSLKGAGLGQPQHF
TRBD1	-	TRBV2	TRBJ1-1	TGTGCCAGCACCCGAACAGGGGCCACTGAAGCTTTCTTT	CASTRTGATEAFF
-	-	TRBV27	TRBJ1-1	TGTGCCAGCAGTTTAGCGTCGGACACTGAAGCTTTCTTT	CASSLASDTEAFF
TRBD2	-	TRBV5-1	TRBJ2-3	TGCGCCAGCAGACCCTTATCACTAGCGGGAGTCTCAGATACGCAGTATTTT	CASRPLSLAGVSDTQYF
TRBD1	-	TRBV10-1	TRBJ1-1	TGCGCCAGCAGGCACAGGGGGCGAATTCTCTGTACTGAAGCTTTCTTT	CASRHRGRILCTEAFF
-	-	TRBV5-1	TRBJ1-3	TGCGCCAGCAGCTTCGCCGGGGGGGGATCTGGAAACACCATATATTTT	CASSFAGGGSGNTIYF
TRBD1	-	TRBV5-6	TRBJ2-1	TGTGCCAGCCGGACAGGGTACAATGAGCAGTTCTTC	CASRTGYNEQFF
-	-	TRBV6-6	TRBJ1-5	TGTGCCAGCAGTTACGGTTCATCGAGGGGCAATCAGCCCCAGCATTTT	CASSYGSSRGNQPQHF
TRBD1	-	TRBV6-6	TRBJ1-1	TGTGCCAGCAGTACACAGGGGGCGCGAACTGAAGCTTTCTTT	CASSTQGARTEAFF
-	-	TRBV30	TRBJ1-5	TGTGCCTGGAGTTACGGTCAACGACAGCCCCAGCATTTT	CAWSYGQRQPQHF
TRBD2	-	TRBV29-1	TRBJ2-1	TGCAGCGTTGATGTGCCGGGCGGGAGAAGAGATGAGCAGTTCTTC	CSVDVPGGRRDEQFF
TRBD2	-	TRBV7-3	TRBJ2-3	TGTGCCAGCAGCTCCCTCGGGGGGGCCCTGGATACGCAGTATTTT	CASSSLGGALDTQYF
-	-	TRBV29-1	TRBJ1-2	TGCAGCGTTGAATGGGACTCGCTTCCCCATGGCTACACCTTC	CSVEWDSLPHGYTF
-	-	TRBV10-2	TRBJ1-2	TGCGCCAGCAGTGACCTAGGGGGAGTCTATGGCTACACCTTC	CASSDLGGVYGYTF
-	-	TRBV6-5	TRBJ1-4	TGTGCCAGCAGTTACTCGGACAGCCAGGGGAATGAAAAACTGTTTTTT	CASSYSDSQGNEKLFF
TRBD2	-	TRBV11-2	TRBJ2-7	TGTGCCAGCAGCCTTGGGGGGGTCCTGACCGAGCAGTACTTC	CASSLGGVLTEQYF
-	-	TRBV29-1	TRBJ2-7	TGCAGCGTTGATGGTGTAGCAGGGACCTACGAGCAGTACTTC	CSVDGVAGTYEQYF